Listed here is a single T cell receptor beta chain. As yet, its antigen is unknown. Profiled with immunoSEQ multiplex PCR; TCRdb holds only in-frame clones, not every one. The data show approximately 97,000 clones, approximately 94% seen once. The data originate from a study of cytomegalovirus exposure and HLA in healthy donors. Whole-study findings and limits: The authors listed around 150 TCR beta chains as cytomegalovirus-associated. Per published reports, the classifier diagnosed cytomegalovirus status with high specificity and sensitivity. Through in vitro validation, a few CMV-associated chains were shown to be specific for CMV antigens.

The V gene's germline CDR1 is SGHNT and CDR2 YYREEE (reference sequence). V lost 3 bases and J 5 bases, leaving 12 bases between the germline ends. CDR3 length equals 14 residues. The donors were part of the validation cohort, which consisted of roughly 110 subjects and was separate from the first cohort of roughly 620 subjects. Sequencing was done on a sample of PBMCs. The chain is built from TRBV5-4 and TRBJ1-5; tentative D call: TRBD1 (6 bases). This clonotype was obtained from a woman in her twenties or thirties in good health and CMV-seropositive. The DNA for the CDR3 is TGTGCCAGCAGCTGGCAGGGGATAGATCAGCCCCAGCATTTT. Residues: CASSWQGIDQPQHF. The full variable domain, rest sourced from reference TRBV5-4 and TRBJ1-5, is ETGVTQSPTHLIKTRGQQVTLRCSSQSGHNTVSWYQQALGQGPQFIFQYYREEENGRGNFPPRFSGLQFPNYSSELNVNALELDDSALYLCASSWQGIDQPQHFGDGTRLSIL.